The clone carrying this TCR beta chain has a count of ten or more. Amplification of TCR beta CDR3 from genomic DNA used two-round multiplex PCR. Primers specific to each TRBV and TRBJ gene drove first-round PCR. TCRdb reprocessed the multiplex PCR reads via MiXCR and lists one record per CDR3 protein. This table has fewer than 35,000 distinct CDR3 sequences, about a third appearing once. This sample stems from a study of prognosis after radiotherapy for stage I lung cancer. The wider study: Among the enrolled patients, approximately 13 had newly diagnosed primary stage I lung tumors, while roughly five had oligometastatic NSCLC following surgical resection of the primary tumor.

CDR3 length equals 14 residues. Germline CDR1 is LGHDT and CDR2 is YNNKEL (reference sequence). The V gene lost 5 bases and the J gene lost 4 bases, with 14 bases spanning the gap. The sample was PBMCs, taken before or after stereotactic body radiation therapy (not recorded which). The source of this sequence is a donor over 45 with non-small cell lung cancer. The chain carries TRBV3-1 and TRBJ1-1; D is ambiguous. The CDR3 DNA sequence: TGTGCCAGCAGCATGGGAAGGGTCGGCACTGAAGCTTTCTTT. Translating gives CASSMGRVGTEAFF.